Detailed here is one T cell receptor (beta chain). Its antigen is still unknown. This specimen comes from a study of T cell responses to AZD1222 COVID-19 vaccine. Study outcomes and limitations: Variant regions that are unmutated are reportedly the target of nearly half of spike-specific TCRs. Seropositive at baseline were only 5 to 7 AZD1222 recipients. It should be noted that donors were predominantly white British and more often female, and clonal diversity was possibly underestimated.

The assay was immunoSEQ multiplex PCR, and TCRdb's table has in-frame clones only and misses some. The table shows tens of thousands of clones, with 85% to 90% occurring only once. Doses given second, at about 4 or about 12 weeks, were pooled. Between the trimmed V and J ends, which lost 1 base and 3 bases, there was a span of 9 bases. The germline CDR1 and CDR2 sequences are LGHDT and YNNKEL (reference sequence). The CDR3 has 14 residues. The sample in question was peripheral blood, obtained 28 days after the second AZD1222 dose. The source of this sequence is an adult who received the AZD1222 COVID-19 vaccine. This chain links TRBV3-1 (or the pseudogene TRBV3-2) with TRBJ1-1; no definite D call. CDR3 region: CASSQGGGYTEAFF. CDR3 bases: TGTGCCAGCAGCCAAGGAGGTGGGTACACTGAAGCTTTCTTT.